These T cell receptor beta chains were read from a single sample in a study of blood T cell repertoires in COVID-19. Method: immunoSEQ multiplex PCR; TCRdb's copy keeps in-frame clones and lacks some. Of more than 300,000 clones listed, 65% to 90% were seen once; the top ten hold less than 4.5%. The specimen sequenced was PBMCs or T cells enriched from blood (not recorded which). All receptors derive from a young man who had recovered from COVID-19. CDR3s include the opening cysteine and the closing phenylalanine or tryptophan. The D gene is left open where the match is weak.

TRBD1	TRBV11-3	14	TRBJ1-1	CATRIRGWNTEAFF	TGTGCCACCCGGATCAGGGGGTGGAACACTGAAGCTTTCTTT
NA	TRBV7-6	12	TRBJ2-7	CASTTGETEQYF	TGTGCCAGCACCACCGGGGAGACGGAGCAGTACTTC
NA	TRBV5-1	13	TRBJ1-3	CASRRGGSDTIYF	TGCGCCAGCCGACGGGGGGGCTCCGACACCATATATTTT
NA	TRBV14	17	TRBJ1-4	CASSQESVVITGEKLFF	TGTGCCAGCAGCCAAGAATCGGTAGTAATTACGGGTGAAAAACTGTTTTTT
NA	TRBV2	13	TRBJ1-3	CASSDGTGNTIYF	TGTGCCAGCAGCGATGGGACAGGAAACACCATATATTTT
TRBD2	TRBV2	14	TRBJ2-5	CASSVRTRQETQYF	TGTGCCAGCAGTGTTAGGACTAGACAAGAGACCCAGTACTTC
NA	TRBV12-3/TRBV12-4	13	TRBJ1-6	CASSSRVGSPLHF	TGTGCCAGCAGTTCCAGGGTCGGTTCACCCCTCCACTTT
TRBD2	TRBV6-5	14	TRBJ2-7	CATWRGASRHEQYF	TGTGCCACCTGGCGGGGGGCTTCTCGCCACGAGCAGTACTTC
NA	TRBV6-5	15	TRBJ2-7	CASSPHGGAGDEQYF	TGTGCCAGCAGTCCCCATGGGGGGGCCGGGGACGAGCAGTACTTC
NA	TRBV28	11	TRBJ1-2	CASSYGYGYTF	TGTGCCAGCTCATACGGCTATGGCTACACCTTC
TRBD1	TRBV13	13	TRBJ1-6	CASRGDRGSPLHF	TGTGCCAGCAGGGGGGACAGGGGGTCACCCCTCCACTTT
NA	TRBV28	15	TRBJ1-2	CASTVTGRDYYGYTF	TGTGCCAGCACAGTTACAGGGAGGGACTACTATGGCTACACCTTC
NA	TRBV7-9	13	TRBJ1-1	CASTGGRNTEAFF	TGTGCCAGCACTGGAGGGAGGAACACTGAAGCTTTCTTT
TRBD1	TRBV6-5	15	TRBJ2-7	CASSRDREGSYEQYF	TGTGCCAGCAGCAGGGACAGGGAAGGCAGCTACGAGCAGTACTTC